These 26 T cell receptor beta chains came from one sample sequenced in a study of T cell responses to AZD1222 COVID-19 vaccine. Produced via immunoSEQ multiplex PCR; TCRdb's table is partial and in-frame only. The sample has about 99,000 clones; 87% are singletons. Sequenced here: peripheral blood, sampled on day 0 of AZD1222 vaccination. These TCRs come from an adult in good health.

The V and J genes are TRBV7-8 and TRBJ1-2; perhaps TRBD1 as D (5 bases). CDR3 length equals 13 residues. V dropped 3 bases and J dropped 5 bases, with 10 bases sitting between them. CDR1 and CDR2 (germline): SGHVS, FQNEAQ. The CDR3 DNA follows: TGTGCCAGCAGCTTGTCTCAGGGATATGGCTACACCTTC. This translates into CASSLSQGYGYTF.

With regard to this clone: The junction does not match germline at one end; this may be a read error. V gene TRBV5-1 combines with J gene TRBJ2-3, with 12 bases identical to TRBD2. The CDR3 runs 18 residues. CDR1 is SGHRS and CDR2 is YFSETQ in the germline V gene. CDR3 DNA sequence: TGTGCCAGCAGCTCCGGGACTAGCGGGTATGGGGGCACAGATACGCAGTATTTT. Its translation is CASSSGTSGYGGTDTQYF.

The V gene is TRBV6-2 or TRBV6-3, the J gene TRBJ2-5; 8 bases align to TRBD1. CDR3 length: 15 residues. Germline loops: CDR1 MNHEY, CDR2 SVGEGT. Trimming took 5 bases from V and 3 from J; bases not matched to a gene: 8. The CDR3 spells CASSRRGPREETQYF. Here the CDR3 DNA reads TGTGCCAGCAGTCGCAGGGGGCCCCGCGAAGAGACCCAGTACTTC.

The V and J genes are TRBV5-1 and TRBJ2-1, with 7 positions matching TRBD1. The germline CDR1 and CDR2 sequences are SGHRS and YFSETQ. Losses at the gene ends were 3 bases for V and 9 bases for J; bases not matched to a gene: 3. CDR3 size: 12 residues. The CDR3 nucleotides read TGCGCCAGCAGCTCAACAGGGGTTGAGCAGTTCTTC. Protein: CASSSTGVEQFF.

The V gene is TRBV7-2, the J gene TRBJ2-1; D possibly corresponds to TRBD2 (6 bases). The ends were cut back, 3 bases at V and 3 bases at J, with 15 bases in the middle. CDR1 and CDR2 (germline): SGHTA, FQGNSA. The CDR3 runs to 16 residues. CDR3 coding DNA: TGTGCCAGCAGCTTGTACCCCTCGGGGGACTACAATGAGCAGTTCTTC. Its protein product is CASSLYPSGDYNEQFF.

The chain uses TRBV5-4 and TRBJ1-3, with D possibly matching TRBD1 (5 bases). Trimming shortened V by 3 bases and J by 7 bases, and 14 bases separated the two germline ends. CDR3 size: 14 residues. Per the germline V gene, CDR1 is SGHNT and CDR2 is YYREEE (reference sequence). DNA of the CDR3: TGTGCCAGCAGCTCCCTGGATAAGGGGAACACCATATATTTT. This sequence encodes CASSSLDKGNTIYF.

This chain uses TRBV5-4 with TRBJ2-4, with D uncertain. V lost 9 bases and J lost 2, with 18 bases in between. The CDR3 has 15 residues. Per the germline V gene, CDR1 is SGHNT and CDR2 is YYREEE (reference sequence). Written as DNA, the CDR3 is TGTGCCACCCAGGATGGGGTGGTGTCCAAAAACATTCAGTACTTC. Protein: CATQDGVVSKNIQYF.

In DNA form, the CDR3 reads TGTGCCAGCCAAGGGAGCAATCAGCCCCAGCATTTT. This sequence encodes CASQGSNQPQHF. V gene TRBV19 combines with J gene TRBJ1-5; no reliable D call. Germline V gene lookup returns CDR1 LNHDA and CDR2 SQIVND (reference sequence). V lost 9 bases to trimming and J lost 1 base, with 7 bases between them. The CDR3 has 12 residues.

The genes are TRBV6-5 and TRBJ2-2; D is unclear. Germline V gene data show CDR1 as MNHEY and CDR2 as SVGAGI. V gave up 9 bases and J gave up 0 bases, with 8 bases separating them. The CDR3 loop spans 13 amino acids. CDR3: CASCRTNTGELFF. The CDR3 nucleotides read TGTGCCAGTTGTCGAACGAACACCGGGGAGCTGTTTTTT.

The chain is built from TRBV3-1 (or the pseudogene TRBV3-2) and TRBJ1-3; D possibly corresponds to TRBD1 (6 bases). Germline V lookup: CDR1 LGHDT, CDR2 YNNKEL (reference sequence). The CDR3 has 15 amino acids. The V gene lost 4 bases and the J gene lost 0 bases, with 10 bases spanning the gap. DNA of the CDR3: TGTGCCAGCAGCCCCAGGGGCCACTCTGGAAACACCATATATTTT. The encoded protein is CASSPRGHSGNTIYF.

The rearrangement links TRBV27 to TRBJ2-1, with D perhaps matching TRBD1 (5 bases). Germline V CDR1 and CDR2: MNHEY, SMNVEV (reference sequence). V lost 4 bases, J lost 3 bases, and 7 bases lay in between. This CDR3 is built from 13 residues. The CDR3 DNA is TGTGCCAGCAGTTCCAGGGACTACAATGAGCAGTTCTTC. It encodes CASSSRDYNEQFF.

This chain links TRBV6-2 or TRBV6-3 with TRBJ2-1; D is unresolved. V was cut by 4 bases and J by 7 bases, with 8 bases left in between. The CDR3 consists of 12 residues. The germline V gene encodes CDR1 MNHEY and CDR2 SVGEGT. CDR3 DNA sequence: TGTGCCAGCAGTTCACAAGGGAATGAGCAGTTCTTC. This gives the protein CASSSQGNEQFF.

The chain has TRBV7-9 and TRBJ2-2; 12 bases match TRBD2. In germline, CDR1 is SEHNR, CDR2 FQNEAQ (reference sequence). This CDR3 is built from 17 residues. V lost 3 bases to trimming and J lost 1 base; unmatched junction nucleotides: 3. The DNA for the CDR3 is TGTGCCAGCAGCTTGACTAGCGGGGGCCTGAACACCGGGGAGCTGTTTTTT. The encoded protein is CASSLTSGGLNTGELFF.

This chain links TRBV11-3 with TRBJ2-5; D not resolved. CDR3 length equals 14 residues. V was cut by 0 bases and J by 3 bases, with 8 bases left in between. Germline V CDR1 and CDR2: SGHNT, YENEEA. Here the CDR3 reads CASSLDPVEETQYF. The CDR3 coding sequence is TGTGCCAGCAGCTTAGATCCAGTGGAAGAGACCCAGTACTTC.

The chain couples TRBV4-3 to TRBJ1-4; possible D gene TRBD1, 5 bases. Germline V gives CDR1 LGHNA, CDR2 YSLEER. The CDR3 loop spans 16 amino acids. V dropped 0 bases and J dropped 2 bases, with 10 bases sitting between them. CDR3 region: CASSQERGMTNEKLFF. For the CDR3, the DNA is TGCGCCAGCAGCCAAGAACGGGGCATGACTAATGAAAAACTGTTTTTT.

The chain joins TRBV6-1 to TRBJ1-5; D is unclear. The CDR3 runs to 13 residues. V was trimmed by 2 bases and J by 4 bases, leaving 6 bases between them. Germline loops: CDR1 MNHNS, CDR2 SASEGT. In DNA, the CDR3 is TGTGCCAGCAGTGAATTGGAGAATCAGCCCCAGCATTTT. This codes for CASSELENQPQHF.

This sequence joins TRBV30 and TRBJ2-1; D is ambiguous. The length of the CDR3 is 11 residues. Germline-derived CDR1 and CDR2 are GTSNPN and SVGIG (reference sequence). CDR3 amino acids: CVLWVNNEQFF. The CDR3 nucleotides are TGTGTCCTGTGGGTGAACAATGAGCAGTTCTTC.

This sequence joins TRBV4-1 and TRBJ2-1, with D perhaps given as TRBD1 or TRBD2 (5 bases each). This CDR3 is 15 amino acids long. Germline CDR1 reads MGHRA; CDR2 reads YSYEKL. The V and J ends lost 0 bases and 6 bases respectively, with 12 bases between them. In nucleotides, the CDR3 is TGCGCCAGCAGCCAAGATCGGGGCAGTGGCAATGAGCAGTTCTTC. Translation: CASSQDRGSGNEQFF.

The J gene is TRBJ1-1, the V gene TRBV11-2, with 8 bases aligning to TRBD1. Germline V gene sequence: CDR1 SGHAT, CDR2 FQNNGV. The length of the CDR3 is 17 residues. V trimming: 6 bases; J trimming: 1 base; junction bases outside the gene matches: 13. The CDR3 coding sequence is TGTGCCAGCAGACCGAACAGGGGGGGGTTCGCGAACACTGAAGCTTTCTTT. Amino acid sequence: CASRPNRGGFANTEAFF.

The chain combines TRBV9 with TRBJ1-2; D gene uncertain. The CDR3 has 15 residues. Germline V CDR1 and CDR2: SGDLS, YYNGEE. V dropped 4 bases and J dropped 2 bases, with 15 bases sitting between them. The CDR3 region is CASSPLRLTNYGYTF. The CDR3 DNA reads TGTGCCAGCAGCCCCCTCCGGCTAACCAACTATGGCTACACCTTC.

CDR3 amino acids: CASSQEWGGVSYEQYF. CDR3 DNA: TGCGCCAGCAGCCAAGAGTGGGGGGGGGTCTCCTACGAGCAGTACTTC. The chain combines TRBV4-3 with TRBJ2-7; TRBD2 matches at 7 bases. There are 16 residues in the CDR3. Germline lookup yields CDR1 LGHNA and CDR2 YSLEER. V was pared by 0 bases and J by 0 bases, with 5 bases of the junction left unmatched.

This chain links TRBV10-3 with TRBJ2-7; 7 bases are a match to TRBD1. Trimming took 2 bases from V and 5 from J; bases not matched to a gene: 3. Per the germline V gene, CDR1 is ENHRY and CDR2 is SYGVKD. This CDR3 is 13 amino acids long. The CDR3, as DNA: TGTGCCATCAGTGAGAAGACAGGGCACGAGCAGTACTTC. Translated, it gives CAISEKTGHEQYF.

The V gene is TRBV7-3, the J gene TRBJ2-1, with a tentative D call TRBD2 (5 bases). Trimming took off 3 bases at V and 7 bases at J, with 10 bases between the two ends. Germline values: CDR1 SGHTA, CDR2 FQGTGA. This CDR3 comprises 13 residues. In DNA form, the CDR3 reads TGTGCCAGCAGCTTCGACCTAGCTAATGAGCAGTTCTTC. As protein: CASSFDLANEQFF. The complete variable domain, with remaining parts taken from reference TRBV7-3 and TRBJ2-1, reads GAGVSQTPSNKVTEKGKYVELRCDPISGHTALYWYRQSLGQGPEFLIYFQGTGAADDSGLPNDRFFAVRPEGSVSTLKIQRTERGDSAVYLCASSFDLANEQFFGPGTRLTVL.

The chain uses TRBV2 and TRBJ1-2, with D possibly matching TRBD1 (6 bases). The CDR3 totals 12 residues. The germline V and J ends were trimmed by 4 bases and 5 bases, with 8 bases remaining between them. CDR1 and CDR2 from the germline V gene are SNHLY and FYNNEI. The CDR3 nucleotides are TGTGCCAGCAGTGGTAGGGGGTATGGCTACACCTTC. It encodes CASSGRGYGYTF. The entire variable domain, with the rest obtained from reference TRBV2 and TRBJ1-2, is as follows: EPEVTQTPSHQVTQMGQEVILRCVPISNHLYFYWYRQILGQKVEFLVSFYNNEISEKSEIFDDQFSVERPDGSNFTLKIRSTKLEDSAMYFCASSGRGYGYTFGSGTRLTVV.

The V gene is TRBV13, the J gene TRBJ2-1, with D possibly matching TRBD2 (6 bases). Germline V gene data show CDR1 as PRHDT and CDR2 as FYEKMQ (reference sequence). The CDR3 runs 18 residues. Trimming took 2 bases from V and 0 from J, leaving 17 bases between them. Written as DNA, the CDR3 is TGTGCCAGCAGCTTAAGTGTTGGGAGGACGAGCTCCTACAATGAGCAGTTCTTC. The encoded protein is CASSLSVGRTSSYNEQFF. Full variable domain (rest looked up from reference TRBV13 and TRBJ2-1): AAGVIQSPRHLIKEKRETATLKCYPIPRHDTVYWYQQGPGQDPQFLISFYEKMQSDKGSIPDRFSAQQFSDYHSELNMSSLELGDSALYFCASSLSVGRTSSYNEQFFGPGTRLTVL.

CDR3 in DNA: TGTGCCAGCAGCCCCGGACTAGCCCAGAGAGGAGAGACCCAGTACTTC. Protein sequence: CASSPGLAQRGETQYF. The V call is TRBV7-9, the J call TRBJ2-5, with 8 bases identical to TRBD2. Germline V gives CDR1 SEHNR, CDR2 FQNEAQ (reference sequence). This CDR3 region has 16 residues. V was clipped by 5 bases and J by 4 bases; unmatched bases: 12.